The entry that follows covers one T cell receptor (beta chain) sequence. Its antigen is not known. Germline CDR1 and CDR2: SEHNR and FQNEAQ (reference sequence). CDR3 size: 15 residues. The ends lost 5 bases at V and 11 bases at J; junction bases unmatched: 11. The data originate from a study of radiotherapy plus CTLA-4 blockade in lung cancer. Alongside CTLA-4 blockade with ipilimumab, patients with chemo-refractory metastatic non-small-cell lung cancer received focal radiation. Broader study findings: TCR clones of tumor origin grew in blood after radiotherapy plus ipilimumab.

Here immunoSEQ multiplex PCR was the method, and the copy in TCRdb shows in-frame clones only, minus some. The table shows roughly 110,000 clones, with under 90% occurring only once. This specimen consisted of peripheral blood, obtained from a patient treated with radiotherapy plus ipilimumab. This clonotype originated in a human donor with non-small cell lung cancer that progressed on radiotherapy plus ipilimumab. Some clones in this sample may be carry-over from other donors' samples. The chain combines TRBV7-9 with TRBJ1-6; 8 nucleotides agree with TRBD1. The CDR3 DNA sequence: TGTGCCAGCAGCCCTGGGGGGGACAGGAGGCCACCCCTCCACTTT. Protein: CASSPGGDRRPPLHF. Drawing the rest from reference TRBV7-9 and TRBJ1-6, the complete variable domain is DTGVSQNPRHKITKRGQNVTFRCDPISEHNRLYWYRQTLGQGPEFLTYFQNEAQLEKSRLLSDRFSAERPKGSFSTLEIQRTEQGDSAMYLCASSPGGDRRPPLHFGNGTRLTVT.